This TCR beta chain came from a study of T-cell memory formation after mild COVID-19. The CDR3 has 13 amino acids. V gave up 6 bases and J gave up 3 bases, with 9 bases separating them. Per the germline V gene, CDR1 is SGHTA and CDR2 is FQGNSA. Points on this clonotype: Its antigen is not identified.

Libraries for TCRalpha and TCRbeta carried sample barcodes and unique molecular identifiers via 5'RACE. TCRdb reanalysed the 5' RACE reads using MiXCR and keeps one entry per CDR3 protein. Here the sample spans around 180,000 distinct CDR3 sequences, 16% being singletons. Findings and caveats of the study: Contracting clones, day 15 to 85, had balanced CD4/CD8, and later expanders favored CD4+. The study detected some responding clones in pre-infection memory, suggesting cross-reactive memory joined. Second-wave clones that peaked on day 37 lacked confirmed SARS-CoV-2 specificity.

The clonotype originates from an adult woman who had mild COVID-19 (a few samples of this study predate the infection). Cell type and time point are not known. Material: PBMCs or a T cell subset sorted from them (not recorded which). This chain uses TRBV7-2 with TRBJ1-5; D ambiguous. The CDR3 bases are TGTGCCAGCAGTGAGTGGGTCAATCAGCCCCAGCATTTT. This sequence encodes CASSEWVNQPQHF. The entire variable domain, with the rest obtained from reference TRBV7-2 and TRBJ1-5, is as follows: GAGVSQSPSNKVTEKGKDVELRCDPISGHTALYWYRQSLGQGLEFLIYFQGNSAPDKSGLPSDRFSAERTGGSVSTLTIQRTQQEDSAVYLCASSEWVNQPQHFGDGTRLSIL.